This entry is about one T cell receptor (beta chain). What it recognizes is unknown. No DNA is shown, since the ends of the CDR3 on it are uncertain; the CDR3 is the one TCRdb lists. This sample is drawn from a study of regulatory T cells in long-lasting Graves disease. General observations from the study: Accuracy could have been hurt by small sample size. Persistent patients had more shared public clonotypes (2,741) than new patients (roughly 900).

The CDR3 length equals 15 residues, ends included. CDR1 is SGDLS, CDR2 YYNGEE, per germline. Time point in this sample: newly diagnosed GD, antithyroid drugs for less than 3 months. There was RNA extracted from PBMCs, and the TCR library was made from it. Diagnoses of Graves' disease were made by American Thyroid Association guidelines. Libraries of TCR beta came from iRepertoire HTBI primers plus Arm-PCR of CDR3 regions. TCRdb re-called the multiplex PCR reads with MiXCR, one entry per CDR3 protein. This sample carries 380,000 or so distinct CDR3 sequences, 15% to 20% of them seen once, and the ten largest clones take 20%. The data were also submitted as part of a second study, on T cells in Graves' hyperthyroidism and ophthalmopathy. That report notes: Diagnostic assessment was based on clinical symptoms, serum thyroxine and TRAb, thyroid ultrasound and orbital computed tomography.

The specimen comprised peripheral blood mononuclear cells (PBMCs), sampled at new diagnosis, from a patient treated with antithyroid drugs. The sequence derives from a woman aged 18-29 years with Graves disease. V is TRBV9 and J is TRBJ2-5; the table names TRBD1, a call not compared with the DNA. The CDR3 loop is CASSVAAGTQETPYF.